Following are 9 T cell receptor beta chains from one sample sequenced in a study of tumor-infiltrating lymphocytes in localized non-small cell lung cancer. Libraries were prepared by immunoSEQ multiplex PCR; TCRdb keeps only in-frame clonotypes and omits some of them. Altogether some 13,000 clones are present, approximately 74% being singletons, with the ten largest covering more than 13%. Material for sequencing was uninvolved lung tissue not adjacent to the tumor. The receptors here all came from a human donor with non-small cell lung cancer.

The chain carries TRBV28 and TRBJ2-2; 9 nucleotides align to TRBD1. The CDR3 sequence is 15 residues long. The ends lost 6 bases at V and 7 bases at J; junction bases unmatched: 9. CDR1 MDHEN and CDR2 SYDVKM come from the germline V gene. In nucleotides, the CDR3 is TGTGCCAGCAGAACCGGGACAGGGACAATCGGGGAGCTGTTTTTT. Its protein product is CASRTGTGTIGELFF.

This chain joins TRBV30 and TRBJ2-3; D possibly corresponds to TRBD2 (6 bases). The CDR3 extends over 16 amino acids. V was trimmed by 1 base and J by 2 bases, leaving 16 bases between them. Germline V gene lookup returns CDR1 GTSNPN and CDR2 SVGIG (reference sequence). As DNA, the CDR3 is TGTGCCTGGAGTGACAATGCGGGATTCCTCACAGATACGCAGTATTTT. Protein: CAWSDNAGFLTDTQYF. Based on the CDR3 plus reference TRBV30 and TRBJ2-3, the full variable domain is SQTIHQWPATLVQPVGSPLSLECTVEGTSNPNLYWYRQAAGRGLQLLFYSVGIGQISSEVPQNLSASRPQDRQFILSSKKLLLSDSGFYLCAWSDNAGFLTDTQYFGPGTRLTVL.

The chain combines TRBV4-1 with TRBJ1-3; D is unresolved. CDR1 and CDR2 (germline): MGHRA, YSYEKL. CDR3 length: 15 amino acids. Trimming took off 4 bases at V and 0 bases at J, with 10 bases between the two ends. CDR3 sequence (DNA): TGCGCCAGCAGCCCCGCAGGTAGCTCTGGAAACACCATATATTTT. Protein product: CASSPAGSSGNTIYF.

The rearrangement links TRBV7-2 to TRBJ2-5; 8 positions match TRBD1. This CDR3 is built from 14 residues. The V gene end was trimmed by 5 bases and the J gene end by 1 base; junction bases not matched to a gene: 3. Germline V gene data show CDR1 as SGHTA and CDR2 as FQGNSA. CDR3 sequence reads: CASSRGTGQETQYF. The CDR3 DNA is TGTGCCAGCAGCAGGGGGACAGGCCAAGAGACCCAGTACTTC.

The chain couples TRBV5-1 to TRBJ2-1; a possible D gene is TRBD1 (5 bases). This CDR3 contains 15 residues. The germline V gene encodes CDR1 SGHRS and CDR2 YFSETQ. V was cut by 0 bases and J by 0 bases, with 7 bases left in between. The CDR3 here is CASSLDRSSYNEQFF. The DNA of the CDR3 is TGCGCCAGCAGCTTGGACAGGAGCTCCTACAATGAGCAGTTCTTC.

V gene TRBV5-6 combines with J gene TRBJ2-7, with D unresolved. V lost 3 bases and J 3 bases, leaving 10 bases between the germline ends. This CDR3 is 13 amino acids long. Germline CDR1 SGHDT, CDR2 YYEEEE. The DNA of the CDR3 is TGTGCCAGCAGCTCCTGGGTCCTCTACGAGCAGTACTTC. Its protein is CASSSWVLYEQYF.

DNA for the CDR3: TGTGCCAGCCTTACCCAGGACGGGCCCTACGAGCAGTACTTC. This sequence encodes CASLTQDGPYEQYF. The chain couples TRBV28 to TRBJ2-7; D gene ambiguous. CDR3 size: 14 residues. Germline lookup yields CDR1 MDHEN and CDR2 SYDVKM. Trimming took 8 bases from V and 2 from J, leaving 16 bases between them.

The sample holds a few counts of this clone. V usage is TRBV10-3 and J usage is TRBJ1-2; a possible D gene is TRBD1 (5 bases). The germline V gene has CDR1 ENHRY and CDR2 SYGVKD. Trimming left V 8 bases short and J 8 bases short, with 15 bases between. The CDR3 spans 12 residues. In DNA, the CDR3 is TGTGCCATCGGGACGGGAGAGGGAGGCTACACCTTC. Amino acid sequence: CAIGTGEGGYTF.

The chain has TRBV30 and TRBJ2-7; 7 bases are a match to TRBD2. The CDR3 runs 12 residues. The ends lost 7 bases at V and 4 bases at J; junction bases unmatched: 7. Germline V gene lookup returns CDR1 GTSNPN and CDR2 SVGIG (reference sequence). The CDR3 DNA follows: TGTGCCTTTCGGGGAGGGGCATACGAGCAGTACTTC. Residues: CAFRGGAYEQYF.